Below are 6 T cell receptor beta chains sequenced from a single sample in a study of blood T cell repertoires in COVID-19 (TCRdb year 2020). Receptor amplification or capture employed the immunoSEQ multiplex PCR assay. TCRdb retrieved this table from immuneACCESS and kept in-frame rearrangements only. Not all clones are present; in checked studies, unresolved V genes account for under half, and no reason is known for the remainder. This sample has some 190,000 clones in its table, and about four fifths of those were observed once. Of the sample, under 8% is held by the ten largest clones. Material for sequencing was peripheral blood. The receptor source for this set is a man in his fifties or sixties with acute or convalescent COVID-19.

The chain couples TRBV6-5 to TRBJ2-4; 11 positions agree with TRBD2. V shed 9 bases, J shed 6 bases, and the junction held 4 bases outside the gene matches. The CDR3 sequence is 13 residues long. Germline loops: CDR1 MNHEY, CDR2 SVGAGI. CDR3 amino acids: CASSTSGVNIQYF. The CDR3 nucleotides are TGTGCCAGTTCGACTAGCGGGGTAAACATTCAGTACTTC.

This clone was seen just once. The chain uses TRBV9 and TRBJ2-7; 10 bases match TRBD2. This CDR3 has 16 residues. Germline V gene sequence: CDR1 SGDLS, CDR2 YYNGEE. V lost 4 bases and J lost 6; bases outside the gene matches: 13. CDR3 residues: CASSQGLAGVPGEQYF. For the CDR3, the DNA is TGTGCCAGCAGCCAAGGGCTAGCGGGAGTCCCAGGCGAGCAGTACTTC. Full variable domain (outside the CDR3, taken from reference TRBV9 and TRBJ2-7): DSGVTQTPKHLITATGQRVTLRCSPRSGDLSVYWYQQSLDQGLQFLIQYYNGEERAKGNILERFSAQQFPDLHSELNLSSLELGDSALYFCASSQGLAGVPGEQYFGPGTRLTVT.

The V call is TRBV19, the J call TRBJ2-7; D may be TRBD1 (5 bases). Trimming removed 5 bases at V and 2 bases at J, with 10 bases between. Germline loops: CDR1 LNHDA, CDR2 SQIVND (reference sequence). The CDR3 covers 13 residues. CDR3 coding DNA: TGTGCCAGTAGTTACGACAGAGCCTACGAGCAGTACTTC. Amino acid sequence: CASSYDRAYEQYF.

The chain joins TRBV5-1 to TRBJ2-3; TRBD2 matches 15 bases. V gave up 3 bases and J gave up 3 bases; unmatched junction bases: 5. This CDR3 is built from 17 residues. The germline V gene has CDR1 SGHRS and CDR2 YFSETQ. CDR3 coding DNA: TGCGCCAGCAGCTCCGGACTAGCGGGAGGGTTAACAGATACGCAGTATTTT. This codes for CASSSGLAGGLTDTQYF.

The chain has TRBV6-2 or TRBV6-3 and TRBJ2-3, with TRBD2 identical over 14 bases. The germline V gene has CDR1 MNHEY and CDR2 SVGEGT. The CDR3 has 18 residues. Trimming at V came to 0 bases and at J to 3 bases, leaving 5 bases not matched to a gene. CDR3 amino acids: CASSYSPTSGGGTDTQYF. The CDR3 DNA sequence: TGTGCCAGCAGTTACTCGCCGACTAGCGGGGGGGGTACAGATACGCAGTATTTT.

This clone was seen just once. The V gene is TRBV2, the J gene TRBJ1-1; D remains ambiguous. Germline CDR1 SNHLY, CDR2 FYNNEI. The germline V and J ends were trimmed by 11 bases and 2 bases, with 21 bases remaining between them. The CDR3 contains 15 residues. The CDR3, as DNA: TGTGCCCAGGAAAATGGCCCGTCAGTTAACACTGAAGCTTTCTTT. This gives the protein CAQENGPSVNTEAFF. The full variable domain, its missing parts supplied by reference TRBV2 and TRBJ1-1, is EPEVTQTPSHQVTQMGQEVILRCVPISNHLYFYWYRQILGQKVEFLVSFYNNEISEKSEIFDDQFSVERPDGSNFTLKIRSTKLEDSAMYFCAQENGPSVNTEAFFGQGTRLTVV.